This TCR beta chain derives from a study of T cell repertoires in ileal Crohn's disease. On the study more broadly: Thiopurines (around 10) or anti-TNF agents (approximately 20) were given postoperatively to about half. The M0 sample came from the inflamed ileal portion of the resected specimen. Whole-study findings and limits: Endoscopic recurrence occurred in every patient whose clonality exceeded 26.8%.

Time point here: inflamed ileum from the surgical specimen. Measured with immunoSEQ multiplex PCR; TCRdb has only the in-frame clones, and not every one. The data contain some 5,100 clones, over 70% of them singletons. Germline CDR1 KGHSH, CDR2 LQKENI. CDR3 size: 15 residues. J gave up 4 bases and V 6 bases, and 6 bases lay outside the gene matches. In the case of this clone: Its antigen remains unknown.

The sequencing sample was made of ileal tissue. V is TRBV18 and J is TRBJ2-1; 10 nucleotides align to TRBD2. The clonotype originates from an adult with Crohn's disease. Here the CDR3 DNA reads TGTGCCAGCTCGCTTCGGACTAGCGGATACAATGAGCAGTTCTTC. Translating it yields CASSLRTSGYNEQFF.